The present T cell receptor beta chain was sequenced within a study of persistence of HIV-infected CD4 T cells. Whole-study findings and limits: Bulk TCR data could not be restricted to HIV-1-infected CMV-responding cells. Proviral oligoclonality tracked with TCR oligoclonality within the same sorted cells. Compared with CD3/CD28-stimulated cells, CMV- and Gag-responding cells showed lower TCRbeta richness.

Overlapping HIV-1 Gag 15-mer peptides at 0.8 to 1 ug per peptide per mL were used. CD40L-negative CD69-negative CD45RO-high memory CD4+ T cells were sorted as populations depleted of antigen-responding cells. Undetectable plasma HIV-1 RNA below 50 copies/mL lasted at least 4 years. This was the immunoSEQ version 4 assay in survey mode. TCRdb's copy holds only in-frame clones and misses some; the assay was immunoSEQ multiplex PCR. Of about 32,000 clones in the sample, approximately 80% are singletons; the top ten hold 15% to 20%. About this clone: Its specificity is unknown.

Germline CDR1 reads LGHDT; CDR2 reads YNNKEL (reference sequence). V was cut by 6 bases and J by 13 bases, with 15 bases left in between. The CDR3 spans 11 residues. The sample here was CD4+ T cells sorted from PBMCs after approximately 19-hour stimulation, taken from a patient who received antiretroviral therapy. The V gene is TRBV3-1 (or the pseudogene TRBV3-2), the J gene TRBJ1-2; D is perhaps TRBD1 (6 bases). This sequence was found in an adult woman with HIV who was CMV-seropositive. CDR3 residues: CASRQGSHSTF. The DNA of the CDR3 is TGTGCCAGCAGACAGGGATCTCACTCCACCTTC.